These 31 T cell receptor beta chains share one sample of origin, sequenced in a study of CD8+CD57+ T cells in acquired aplastic anemia. TCR beta VDJ and CDR3 profiles were obtained from a genomic DNA template. TCRdb passed the reads through MiXCR, listing each CDR3 protein once. The sample contains approximately 59,000 distinct CDR3 sequences, approximately 50% of which appear only once. Previously, flow cytometry had revealed CD8+CD57+ cell expansion in the patients chosen for sequencing. The sequencing input was sorted CD4+, CD8+, or CD8+CD57+ T cells (not recorded which) from PBMCs. These TCRs come from a human donor with aplastic anemia.

This chain joins TRBV10-1 and TRBJ2-7; 8 bases align to TRBD1. V shed 2 bases and J 6 bases; nucleotides not matched to a gene: 3. The germline V gene has CDR1 WNHNN and CDR2 SYGVQD (reference sequence). The CDR3 has 13 amino acids. As DNA, the CDR3 is TGCGCCAGCAGTGAGGCAGGGGGCTCCGAGCAGTACTTC. Its protein is CASSEAGGSEQYF.

This chain connects TRBV4-1 to TRBJ2-7; 8 positions agree with TRBD2. The CDR3 contains 14 residues. The germline gives CDR1 MGHRA, CDR2 YSYEKL. V gave up 4 bases and J gave up 4 bases; unmatched junction bases: 6. CDR3 DNA: TGCGCCAGCAGCCCGGCCCGGGGGGGGTACGAGCAGTACGTC. Amino acid sequence: CASSPARGGYEQYV.

The chain joins TRBV24-1 to TRBJ2-1; D assignment may be TRBD1 or TRBD2 (5 bases each). Germline loops: CDR1 KGHDR, CDR2 SFDVKD. V lost 9 bases to trimming and J lost 8 bases, with 10 bases between them. The CDR3 is 11 residues long. CDR3 sequence (DNA): TGTGCCACCGGGACCTGGGATGAGCAGTTCTTC. Its translation: CATGTWDEQFF.

This clonotype was observed a single time. The gene calls are TRBV24-1 and TRBJ1-2, with TRBD1 matching 7 bases. Trimming at V came to 8 bases and at J to 5 bases, leaving 16 bases not matched to a gene. Per the germline V gene, CDR1 is KGHDR and CDR2 is SFDVKD. This CDR3 region has 16 residues. This chain's CDR3 is CATNDRAGGGIYGYTF. CDR3 bases: TGTGCCACCAACGACAGGGCGGGGGGTGGCATATATGGCTACACCTTC.

Many counts were recorded for this clonotype. The chain employs TRBV7-2 and TRBJ1-2; a possible D gene is TRBD1 (6 bases). Germline CDR1 is SGHTA and CDR2 is FQGNSA. V lost 2 bases and J lost 4, with 14 bases in between. This CDR3 spans 15 amino acids. The CDR3 reads CASSLSGGAGYGYTF. The CDR3 DNA sequence: TGTGCCAGCAGCTTATCTGGGGGCGCGGGCTATGGCTACACCTTC.

This clonotype was observed many times. The chain recombines TRBV11-1 with TRBJ2-3; 10 positions match TRBD1. The V gene end was trimmed by 4 bases and the J gene end by 6 bases; junction bases not matched to a gene: 19. This CDR3 region has 19 residues. Germline V CDR1 and CDR2: SGHAT, FQDESV (reference sequence). The CDR3, as DNA: TGTGCCAGCAGCTCCCCGGGGGCGGACAGGGGGGTGATCGTTGATACGCAGTATTTT. Encoded protein: CASSSPGADRGVIVDTQYF.

This chain uses TRBV5-1 with TRBJ2-7; tentative D call: TRBD1 (6 bases). The V end lost 0 bases, the J end lost 2 bases, and 9 bases lay between the germline ends. Germline CDR1 and CDR2: SGHRS and YFSETQ. The CDR3 extends over 14 amino acids. Written as DNA, the CDR3 is TGCGCCAGCAGCTTGGGGTCAGGGGCCTACGAGCAGTACTTC. Amino acids: CASSLGSGAYEQYF.

On this clonotype itself: A much larger clone sits a single nucleotide away, making a read error possible. J is TRBJ2-3 and V is TRBV2, with D perhaps assigned TRBD1 or TRBD2 (6 bases each). The CDR3 has 19 amino acids. From germline, CDR1 is SNHLY and CDR2 FYNNEI. In nucleotides, the CDR3 is TGTGCCAGCAGTGAAGCGTGGGGGAAGTGGGACACTAGCACAGATACGCAGTCTTTT. Amino acid sequence: CASSEAWGKWDTSTDTQSF.

This sequence joins TRBV29-1 and TRBJ2-3, with TRBD2 matching over 8 bases. This CDR3 is built from 14 residues. Germline V gene sequence: CDR1 SQVTM, CDR2 ANQGSEA. V gave up 6 bases and J gave up 3 bases; unmatched junction bases: 8. The CDR3 DNA is TGCAGCGTGGGTAGGGCGGGGGGAACAGATACGCAGTATTTT. Amino acid sequence: CSVGRAGGTDTQYF.

This clonotype has at least ten counts. V usage is TRBV28 and J usage is TRBJ1-5; 7 positions match TRBD1. J was trimmed by 7 bases and V by 6 bases; bases with no gene match: 9. The germline gives CDR1 MDHEN, CDR2 SYDVKM. This CDR3 comprises 14 residues. CDR3 residues: CASSFDRVEQPQHF. The CDR3 DNA sequence: TGTGCCAGCAGCTTCGACAGGGTCGAACAGCCCCAGCATTTT.

CDR3 region: CACQRAYTDTQYF. The CDR3 DNA reads TGTGCCTGCCAGCGGGCGTACACAGATACGCAGTATTTT. J is TRBJ2-3 and V is TRBV2; tentative D call: TRBD2 (6 bases). Per the germline V gene, CDR1 is SNHLY and CDR2 is FYNNEI. This CDR3 comprises 13 residues. V lost 11 bases to trimming and J lost 2 bases, with 14 bases between them.

The rearrangement uses TRBV7-6 and TRBJ2-3; TRBD1 aligns across 12 bases. The CDR3 runs to 18 residues. Germline CDR1 reads SGHVS; CDR2 reads FNYEAQ. Trimming removed 4 bases from V and 3 bases from J; junction bases left unmatched: 11. The CDR3 spells CASSSARGTGGRTDTQYF. The DNA of the CDR3 is TGTGCCAGCAGCTCAGCGCGGGGGACAGGGGGCAGGACAGATACGCAGTATTTT.

The rearrangement joins TRBV6-5 to TRBJ2-5; TRBD1 matches 10 bases. In germline, CDR1 is MNHEY, CDR2 SVGAGI. V gave up 8 bases and J gave up 4 bases; unmatched junction bases: 4. The CDR3 runs 13 residues. DNA for the CDR3: TGTGCCAGCCTCCGGGACAGGGGAGAGACCCAGTACTTC. Its protein product is CASLRDRGETQYF.

This clonotype has at least ten counts. The chain combines TRBV12-3 or TRBV12-4 with TRBJ2-3; D is possibly TRBD1 or TRBD2 (6 bases each). The CDR3 runs to 14 residues. The germline V and J ends were trimmed by 3 bases and 2 bases, with 9 bases remaining between them. The CDR3 protein is CASSFRGVTDTQYF. The CDR3 DNA reads as TGTGCCAGCAGTTTTAGGGGGGTCACAGATACGCAGTATTTT.

The J gene is TRBJ2-2, the V gene TRBV2, with D maybe TRBD1 (5 bases). The CDR3 loop spans 14 amino acids. CDR1 is SNHLY, CDR2 FYNNEI, per germline. V gave up 4 bases and J gave up 1 base, with 7 bases separating them. The CDR3 DNA follows: TGTGCCAGCAGTGGAACAGGGAACACCGGGGAGCTGTTTTTT. It encodes CASSGTGNTGELFF. The entire variable domain, with the rest obtained from reference TRBV2 and TRBJ2-2, is as follows: EPEVTQTPSHQVTQMGQEVILRCVPISNHLYFYWYRQILGQKVEFLVSFYNNEISEKSEIFDDQFSVERPDGSNFTLKIRSTKLEDSAMYFCASSGTGNTGELFFGEGSRLTVL.

This clonotype has a single count. The chain uses TRBV5-8 and TRBJ1-6; D is undetermined. With 4 bases removed from V and 10 bases from J, the gap between germline ends came to 15 bases. The CDR3 consists of 14 residues. The germline V gene has CDR1 SGHTS and CDR2 YDEGEE. Here the CDR3 reads CASSPSTSGSPLHF. CDR3 nucleotides: TGTGCCAGCAGCCCTTCGACGTCGGGGTCACCCCTCCACTTT. Full variable domain (rest looked up from reference TRBV5-8 and TRBJ1-6): EAGVTQSPTHLIKTRGQQATLRCSPISGHTSVYWYQQALGLGLQFLLWYDEGEERNRGNFPPRFSGRQFPNYSSELNVNALELEDSALYLCASSPSTSGSPLHFGNGTRLTVT.

This clonotype was counted many times. The V and J genes are TRBV19 and TRBJ1-5; the D is unclear. Looked up from germline, CDR1 is LNHDA and CDR2 is SQIVND (reference sequence). This CDR3 contains 14 residues. V was shortened by 1 base and J by 5 bases, with 9 bases between the two germline ends. The CDR3 nucleotides are TGTGCCAGTAGTATAGTGCATACCGATCAGCCCCAGCATTTT. It is translated as CASSIVHTDQPQHF. Variable domain in full (rest from reference TRBV19 and TRBJ1-5): DGGITQSPKYLFRKEGQNVTLSCEQNLNHDAMYWYRQDPGQGLRLIYYSQIVNDFQKGDIAEGYSVSREKKESFPLTVTSAQKNPTAFYLCASSIVHTDQPQHFGDGTRLSIL.

The V call is TRBV29-1, the J call TRBJ2-1, with 7 bases identical to TRBD1. V lost 6 bases to trimming and J lost 5 bases; unmatched junction nucleotides: 7. CDR1 and CDR2 (germline): SQVTM, ANQGSEA. This CDR3 spans 13 amino acids. This CDR3 reads CSVNRGRDNEQFF. CDR3 sequence (DNA): TGCAGCGTCAACAGGGGCCGAGACAATGAGCAGTTCTTC.

The chain uses TRBV5-4 and TRBJ1-2; D uncertain. V was trimmed by 2 bases and J by 6 bases, leaving 8 bases between them. Germline lookup yields CDR1 SGHNT and CDR2 YYREEE (reference sequence). The CDR3 contains 12 residues. The CDR3 nucleotides are TGTGCCAGCAGCTTAACGGGGAATGGCTACACCTTC. It codes for CASSLTGNGYTF.

The chain carries TRBV19 and TRBJ1-2; 9 bases match TRBD1. There are 17 residues in the CDR3. Germline V gives CDR1 LNHDA, CDR2 SQIVND (reference sequence). The J segment lost 8 bases and the V segment lost 1 base, leaving 14 bases of the junction unmatched. This chain's CDR3 is CASSIGGTGKRISGYTF. Here the CDR3 DNA reads TGTGCCAGTAGTATAGGCGGGACAGGGAAGAGAATCTCGGGCTACACCTTC.

This clonotype showed up just once. This chain joins TRBV2 and TRBJ1-2; D ambiguous. The V end lost 8 bases, the J end lost 5 bases, and 18 bases lay between the germline ends. The V gene's germline CDR1 is SNHLY and CDR2 FYNNEI. This CDR3 is 14 amino acids long. The CDR3 loop is CASRPDGQGYGYTF. The CDR3 bases are TGTGCCAGCCGCCCGGACGGCCAAGGTTATGGCTACACCTTC.

The chain combines TRBV15 with TRBJ1-3, with a tentative D call TRBD1 (5 bases). CDR1 is LNHNV and CDR2 is YYDKDF in the germline V gene (reference sequence). The CDR3 runs to 15 residues. Trimming took 5 bases from V and 0 from J, leaving 11 bases between them. CDR3 residues: CATSRRTISGNTIYF. CDR3 nucleotides: TGTGCCACCAGCCGTCGGACAATCTCTGGAAACACCATATATTTT.

The rearrangement links TRBV7-3 to TRBJ2-1; TRBD2 aligns across 13 bases. This CDR3 has 18 residues. Germline CDR1 SGHTA, CDR2 FQGTGA. V trimming: 0 bases; J trimming: 5 bases; junction bases outside the gene matches: 7. The CDR3 region has the DNA TGTGCCAGCAGCTTAACTTCGACTAGCGGGGGGCGCAACAATGAGCAGTTCTTC. Protein: CASSLTSTSGGRNNEQFF.

V and J are TRBV7-6 and TRBJ2-3, with 13 nucleotides matching TRBD2. Germline V gives CDR1 SGHVS, CDR2 FNYEAQ. The V gene end was trimmed by 4 bases and the J gene end by 2 bases; junction bases not matched to a gene: 6. This CDR3 has 17 amino acids. CDR3 nucleotides: TGTGCCAGCAGCTCCGGACTAGCGGGGGAGGACACAGATACGCAGTATTTT. This codes for CASSSGLAGEDTDTQYF.

The genes are TRBV20-1 and TRBJ1-4; D not resolved. Germline assignment: CDR1 DFQATT and CDR2 SNEGSKA (reference sequence). V was cut by 0 bases and J by 10 bases, with 6 bases left in between. The CDR3 totals 11 residues. The CDR3 nucleotides are TGCAGTGCTAGAGAGGAGGGAAAACTGTTTTTT. Encoded protein: CSAREEGKLFF.

This clonotype is medium-sized. The chain has TRBV20-1 and TRBJ2-7, with D perhaps TRBD2 (5 bases). This CDR3 comprises 11 residues. Trimming left V 3 bases short and J 7 bases short, with 10 bases between. Per the germline V gene, CDR1 is DFQATT and CDR2 is SNEGSKA (reference sequence). The CDR3 coding sequence is TGCAGTGCTAGGGATCCGGGGGAGCAGTACTTC. Protein product: CSARDPGEQYF.

The J gene is TRBJ2-7, the V gene TRBV15; 10 bases line up with TRBD1. The CDR3 contains 15 residues. CDR1 is LNHNV and CDR2 is YYDKDF in the germline V gene (reference sequence). Trimming removed 3 bases from V and 4 bases from J; junction bases left unmatched: 6. CDR3 sequence reads: CATSSRDRGTYEQYF. CDR3 coding DNA: TGTGCCACCAGCAGCCGGGACAGGGGAACGTACGAGCAGTACTTC.

The chain employs TRBV25-1 and TRBJ1-5; D gene uncertain. V was trimmed by 5 bases and J by 5 bases, leaving 16 bases between them. This CDR3 comprises 15 residues. Germline values: CDR1 MGHDK, CDR2 SYGVNS. The CDR3 region is CASSSVQLIDQPQHF. DNA of the CDR3: TGTGCCAGCAGTTCGGTACAGTTAATCGATCAGCCCCAGCATTTT.

J is TRBJ1-2 and V is TRBV15; 11 bases agree with TRBD1. The CDR3 contains 17 residues. The J segment lost 6 bases and the V segment lost 2 bases, leaving 11 bases of the junction unmatched. Germline V lookup: CDR1 LNHNV, CDR2 YYDKDF (reference sequence). The CDR3 spells CATSRTVGQGAINGYTF. CDR3 nucleotides: TGTGCCACCAGCAGAACCGTCGGACAGGGGGCAATCAATGGCTACACCTTC.

This clonotype was found once. This sequence joins TRBV29-1 and TRBJ1-1, with D uncertain. Per germline, CDR1 SQVTM and CDR2 ANQGSEA. The CDR3 is 9 residues long. Trimming took off 4 bases at V and 5 bases at J, with 2 bases between the two ends. CDR3 loop: CSVGTEAFF. CDR3 DNA: TGCAGCGTTGGGACTGAAGCTTTCTTT.

This chain connects TRBV4-3 to TRBJ2-7; D possibly corresponds to TRBD1 (5 bases). Germline CDR1 reads LGHNA; CDR2 reads YSLEER. V was pared by 1 base and J by 3 bases, with 13 bases between. The CDR3 consists of 15 residues. The CDR3 loop is CASSQVGRVNYEQYF. DNA for the CDR3: TGCGCCAGCAGCCAAGTAGGCAGGGTAAACTACGAGCAGTACTTC.